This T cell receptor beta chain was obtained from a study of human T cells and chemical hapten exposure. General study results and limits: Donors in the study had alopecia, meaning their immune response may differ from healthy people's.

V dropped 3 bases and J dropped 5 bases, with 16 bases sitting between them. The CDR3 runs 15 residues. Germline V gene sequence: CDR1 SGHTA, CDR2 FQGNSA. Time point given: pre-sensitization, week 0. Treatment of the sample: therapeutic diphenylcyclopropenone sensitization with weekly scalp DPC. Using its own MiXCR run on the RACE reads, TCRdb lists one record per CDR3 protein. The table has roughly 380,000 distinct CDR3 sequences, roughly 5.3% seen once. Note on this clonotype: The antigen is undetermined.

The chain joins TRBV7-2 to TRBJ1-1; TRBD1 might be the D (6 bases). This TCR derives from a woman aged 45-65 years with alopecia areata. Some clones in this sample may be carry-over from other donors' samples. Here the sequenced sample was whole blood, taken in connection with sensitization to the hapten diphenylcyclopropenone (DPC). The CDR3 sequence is CASSFYVQGGTEAFF. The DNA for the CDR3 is TGTGCCAGCAGCTTTTACGTACAGGGAGGGACTGAAGCTTTCTTT.